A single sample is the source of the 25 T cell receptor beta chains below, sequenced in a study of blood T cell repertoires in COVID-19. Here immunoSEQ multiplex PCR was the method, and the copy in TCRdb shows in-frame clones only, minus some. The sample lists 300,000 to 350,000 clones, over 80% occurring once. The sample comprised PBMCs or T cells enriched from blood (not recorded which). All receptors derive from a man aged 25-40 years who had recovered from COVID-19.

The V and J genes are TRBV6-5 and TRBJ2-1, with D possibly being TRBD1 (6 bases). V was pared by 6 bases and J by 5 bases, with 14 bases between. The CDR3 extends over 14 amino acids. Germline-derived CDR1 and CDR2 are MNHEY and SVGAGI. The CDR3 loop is CASRPGDTDNEQFF. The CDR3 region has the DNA TGTGCCAGCAGGCCCGGGGACACAGACAATGAGCAGTTCTTC.

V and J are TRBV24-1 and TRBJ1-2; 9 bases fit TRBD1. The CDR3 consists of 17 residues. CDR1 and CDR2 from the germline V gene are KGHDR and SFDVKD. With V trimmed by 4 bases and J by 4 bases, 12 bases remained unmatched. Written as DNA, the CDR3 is TGTGCCACCAGTGACTCCGTCCCGGGACAGGGTTTCTATGGCTACACCTTC. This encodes CATSDSVPGQGFYGYTF.

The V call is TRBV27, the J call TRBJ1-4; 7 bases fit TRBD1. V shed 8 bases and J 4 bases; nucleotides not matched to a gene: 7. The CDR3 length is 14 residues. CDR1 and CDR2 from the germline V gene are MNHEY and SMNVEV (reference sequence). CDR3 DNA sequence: TGTGCCAGCGGTGACAGGGACGATAATGAAAAACTGTTTTTT. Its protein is CASGDRDDNEKLFF.

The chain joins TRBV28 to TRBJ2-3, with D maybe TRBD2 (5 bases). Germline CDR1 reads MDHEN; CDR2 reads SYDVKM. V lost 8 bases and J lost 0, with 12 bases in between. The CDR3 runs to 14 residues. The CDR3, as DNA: TGTGCCAGCTTACGAGGGATTAGCACAGATACGCAGTATTTT. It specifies CASLRGISTDTQYF.

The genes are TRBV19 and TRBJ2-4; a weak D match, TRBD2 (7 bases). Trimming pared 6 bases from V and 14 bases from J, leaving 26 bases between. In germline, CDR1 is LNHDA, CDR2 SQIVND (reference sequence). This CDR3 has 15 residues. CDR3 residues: CASSPQKAGATEEYF. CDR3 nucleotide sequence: TGTGCCAGTAGCCCTCAGAAGGCGGGGGCTACTGAGGAGTACTTC.

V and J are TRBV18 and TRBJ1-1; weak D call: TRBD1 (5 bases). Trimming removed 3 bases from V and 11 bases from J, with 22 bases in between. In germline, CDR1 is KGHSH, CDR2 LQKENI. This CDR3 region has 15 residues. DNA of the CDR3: TGTGCCAGCTCACCGGGGGGAGTTTTGAGGTATTGGGCTTTCTTT. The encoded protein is CASSPGGVLRYWAFF.

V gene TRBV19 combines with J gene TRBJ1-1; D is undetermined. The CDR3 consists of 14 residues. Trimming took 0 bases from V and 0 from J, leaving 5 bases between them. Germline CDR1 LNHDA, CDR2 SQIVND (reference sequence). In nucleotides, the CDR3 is TGTGCCAGTAGTATAGAGAGCATGAACACTGAAGCTTTCTTT. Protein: CASSIESMNTEAFF.

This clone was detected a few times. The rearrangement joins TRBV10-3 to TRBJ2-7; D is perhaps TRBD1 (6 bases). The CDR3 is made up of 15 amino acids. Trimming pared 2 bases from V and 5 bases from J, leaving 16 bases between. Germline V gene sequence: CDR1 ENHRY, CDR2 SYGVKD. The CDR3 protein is CAISETNVQGHEQYF. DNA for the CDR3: TGTGCCATCAGTGAGACGAACGTACAGGGTCACGAGCAGTACTTC.

The CDR3 loop reads CASSLGTGGNTDTQYF. Written as DNA, the CDR3 is TGCGCCAGCAGCTTGGGGACAGGGGGCAACACAGATACGCAGTATTTT. V and J are TRBV5-1 and TRBJ2-3; 11 bases align to TRBD1. Germline CDR1 and CDR2: SGHRS and YFSETQ. The V gene end was trimmed by 0 bases and the J gene end by 2 bases; junction bases not matched to a gene: 2. The CDR3 is made up of 16 amino acids.

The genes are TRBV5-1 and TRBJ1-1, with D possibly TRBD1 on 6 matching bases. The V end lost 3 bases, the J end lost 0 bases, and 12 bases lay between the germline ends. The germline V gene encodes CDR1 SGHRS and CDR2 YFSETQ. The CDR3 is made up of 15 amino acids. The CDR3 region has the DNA TGCGCCAGCAGCTCCGGGACAACGATGAACACTGAAGCTTTCTTT. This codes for CASSSGTTMNTEAFF. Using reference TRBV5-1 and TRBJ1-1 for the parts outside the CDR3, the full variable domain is KAGVTQTPRYLIKTRGQQVTLSCSPISGHRSVSWYQQTPGQGLQFLFEYFSETQRNKGNFPGRFSGRQFSNSRSEMNVSTLELGDSALYLCASSSGTTMNTEAFFGQGTRLTVV.

This CDR3 is CASRKDSYGNTIYF. The CDR3 DNA follows: TGTGCCAGCCGCAAAGACAGTTATGGAAACACCATATATTTT. The V call is TRBV6-5, the J call TRBJ1-3, with a weak D call TRBD1 (5 bases). V was clipped by 8 bases and J by 3 bases, with 14 bases between them. CDR1 is MNHEY, CDR2 SVGAGI, per germline. The CDR3 has 14 residues.

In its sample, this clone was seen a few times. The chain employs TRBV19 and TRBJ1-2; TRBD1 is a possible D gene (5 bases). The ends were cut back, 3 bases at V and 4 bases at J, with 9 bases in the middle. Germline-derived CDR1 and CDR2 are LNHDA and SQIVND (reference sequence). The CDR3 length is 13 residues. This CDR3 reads CASSIRVGYGYTF. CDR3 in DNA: TGTGCCAGTAGTATCAGGGTTGGCTATGGCTACACCTTC.

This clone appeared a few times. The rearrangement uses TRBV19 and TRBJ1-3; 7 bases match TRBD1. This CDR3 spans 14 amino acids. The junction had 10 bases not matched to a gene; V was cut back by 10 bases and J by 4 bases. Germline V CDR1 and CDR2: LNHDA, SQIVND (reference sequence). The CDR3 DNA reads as TGTGCCACCCGGCCGCCGGGACAGGGAAACACCATATATTTT. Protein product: CATRPPGQGNTIYF. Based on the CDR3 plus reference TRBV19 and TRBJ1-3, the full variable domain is DGGITQSPKYLFRKEGQNVTLSCEQNLNHDAMYWYRQDPGQGLRLIYYSQIVNDFQKGDIAEGYSVSREKKESFPLTVTSAQKNPTAFYLCATRPPGQGNTIYFGEGSWLTVV.

DNA of the CDR3: TGTGCCAGCAGCGTAGGTGTTCGGGGACGGGGGACCCCCTACAATGAGCAGTTCTTC. Translation gives CASSVGVRGRGTPYNEQFF. The rearrangement joins TRBV9 to TRBJ2-1; the D gene is possibly TRBD2 (6 bases). The V and J ends lost 0 bases and 2 bases respectively, with 21 bases between them. The CDR3 consists of 19 residues. Looked up from germline, CDR1 is SGDLS and CDR2 is YYNGEE. Full variable domain (missing parts from reference TRBV9 and TRBJ2-1): DSGVTQTPKHLITATGQRVTLRCSPRSGDLSVYWYQQSLDQGLQFLIQYYNGEERAKGNILERFSAQQFPDLHSELNLSSLELGDSALYFCASSVGVRGRGTPYNEQFFGPGTRLTVL.

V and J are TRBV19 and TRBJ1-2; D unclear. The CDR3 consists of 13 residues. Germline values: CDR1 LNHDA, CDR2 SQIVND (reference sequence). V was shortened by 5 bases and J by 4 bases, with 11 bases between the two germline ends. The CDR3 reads CASSPRSPYGYTF. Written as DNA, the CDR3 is TGTGCCAGTAGTCCGCGAAGTCCCTATGGCTACACCTTC.

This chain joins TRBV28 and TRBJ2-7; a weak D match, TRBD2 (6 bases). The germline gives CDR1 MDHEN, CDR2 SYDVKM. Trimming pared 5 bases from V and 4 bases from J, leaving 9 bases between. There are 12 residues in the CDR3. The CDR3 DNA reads TGTGCCAGCAGTCCGGGACTTTACGAGCAGTACTTC. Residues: CASSPGLYEQYF.

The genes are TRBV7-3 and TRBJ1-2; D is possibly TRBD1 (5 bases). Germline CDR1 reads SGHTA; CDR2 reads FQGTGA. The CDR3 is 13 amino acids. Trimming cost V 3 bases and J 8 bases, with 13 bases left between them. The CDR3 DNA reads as TGTGCCAGCAGCTTCTCCGGGGGAAGCGGCTACACCTTC. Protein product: CASSFSGGSGYTF. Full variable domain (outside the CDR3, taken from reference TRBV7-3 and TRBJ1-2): GAGVSQTPSNKVTEKGKYVELRCDPISGHTALYWYRQSLGQGPEFLIYFQGTGAADDSGLPNDRFFAVRPEGSVSTLKIQRTERGDSAVYLCASSFSGGSGYTFGSGTRLTVV.

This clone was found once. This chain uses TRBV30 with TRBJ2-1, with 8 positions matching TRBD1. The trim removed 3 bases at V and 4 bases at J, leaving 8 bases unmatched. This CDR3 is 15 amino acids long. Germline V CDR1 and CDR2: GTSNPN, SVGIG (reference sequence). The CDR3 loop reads CAWSSTGQEYNEQFF. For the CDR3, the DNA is TGTGCCTGGAGCTCAACGGGACAGGAGTACAATGAGCAGTTCTTC.

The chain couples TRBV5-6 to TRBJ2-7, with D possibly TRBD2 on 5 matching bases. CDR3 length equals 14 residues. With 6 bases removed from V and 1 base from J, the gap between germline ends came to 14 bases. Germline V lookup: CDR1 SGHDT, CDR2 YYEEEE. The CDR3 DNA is TGTGCCAGCACCGGCGCACTAGTATCCTACGAGCAGTACTTC. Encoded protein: CASTGALVSYEQYF.

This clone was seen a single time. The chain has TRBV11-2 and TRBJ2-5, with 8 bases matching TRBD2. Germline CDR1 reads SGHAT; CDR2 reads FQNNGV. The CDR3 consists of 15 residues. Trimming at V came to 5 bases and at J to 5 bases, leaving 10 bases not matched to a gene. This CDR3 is CASSLSGGGGETQYF. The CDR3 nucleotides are TGTGCCAGCAGCCTTAGTGGGGGCGGGGGGGAGACCCAGTACTTC.

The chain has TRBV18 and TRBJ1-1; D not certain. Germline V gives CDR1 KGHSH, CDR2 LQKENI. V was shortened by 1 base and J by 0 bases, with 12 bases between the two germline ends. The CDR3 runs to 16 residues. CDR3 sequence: CASSPRVEVMNTEAFF. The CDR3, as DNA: TGTGCCAGCTCACCACGTGTGGAGGTCATGAACACTGAAGCTTTCTTT.

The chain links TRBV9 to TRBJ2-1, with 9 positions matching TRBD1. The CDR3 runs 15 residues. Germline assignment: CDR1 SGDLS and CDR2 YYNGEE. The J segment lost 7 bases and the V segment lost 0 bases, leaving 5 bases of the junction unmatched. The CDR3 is CASSVDRGRWNEQFF. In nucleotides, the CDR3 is TGTGCCAGCAGCGTAGACAGGGGGCGTTGGAATGAGCAGTTCTTC.

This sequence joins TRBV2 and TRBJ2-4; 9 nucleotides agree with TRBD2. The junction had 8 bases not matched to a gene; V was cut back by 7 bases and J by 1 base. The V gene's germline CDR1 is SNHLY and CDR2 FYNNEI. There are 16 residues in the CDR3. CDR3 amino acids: CASNDLAGMAKNIQYF. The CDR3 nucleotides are TGTGCCAGCAATGACCTAGCGGGGATGGCCAAAAACATTCAGTACTTC.

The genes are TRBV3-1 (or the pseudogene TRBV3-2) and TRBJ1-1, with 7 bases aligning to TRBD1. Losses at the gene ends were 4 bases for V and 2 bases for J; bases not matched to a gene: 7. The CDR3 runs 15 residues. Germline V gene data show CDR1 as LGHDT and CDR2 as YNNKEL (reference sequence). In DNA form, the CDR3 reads TGTGCCAGCAGCCCGCGGGCAGGGGGAAACACTGAAGCTTTCTTT. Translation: CASSPRAGGNTEAFF.

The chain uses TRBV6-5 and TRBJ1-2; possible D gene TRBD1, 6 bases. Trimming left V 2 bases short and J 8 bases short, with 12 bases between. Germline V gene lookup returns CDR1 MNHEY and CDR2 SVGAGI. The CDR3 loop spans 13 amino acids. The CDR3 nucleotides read TGTGCCAGCAGTTACAACGGACAGACGGGCTACACCTTC. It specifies CASSYNGQTGYTF.